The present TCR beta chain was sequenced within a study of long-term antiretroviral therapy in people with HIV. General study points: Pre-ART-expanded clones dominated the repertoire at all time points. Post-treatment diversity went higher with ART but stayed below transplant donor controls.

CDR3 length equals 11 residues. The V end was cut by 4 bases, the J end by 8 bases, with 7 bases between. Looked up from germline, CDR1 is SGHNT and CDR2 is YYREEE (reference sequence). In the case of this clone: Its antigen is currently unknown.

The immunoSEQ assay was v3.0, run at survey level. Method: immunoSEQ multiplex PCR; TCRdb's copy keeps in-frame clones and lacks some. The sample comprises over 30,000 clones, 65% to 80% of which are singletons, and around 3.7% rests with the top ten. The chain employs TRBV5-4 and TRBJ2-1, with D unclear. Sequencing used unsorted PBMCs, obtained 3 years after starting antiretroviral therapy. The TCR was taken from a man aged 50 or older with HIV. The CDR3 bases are TGTGCCAGCAGCATGTACGATGAGCAGTTCTTC. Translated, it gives CASSMYDEQFF.